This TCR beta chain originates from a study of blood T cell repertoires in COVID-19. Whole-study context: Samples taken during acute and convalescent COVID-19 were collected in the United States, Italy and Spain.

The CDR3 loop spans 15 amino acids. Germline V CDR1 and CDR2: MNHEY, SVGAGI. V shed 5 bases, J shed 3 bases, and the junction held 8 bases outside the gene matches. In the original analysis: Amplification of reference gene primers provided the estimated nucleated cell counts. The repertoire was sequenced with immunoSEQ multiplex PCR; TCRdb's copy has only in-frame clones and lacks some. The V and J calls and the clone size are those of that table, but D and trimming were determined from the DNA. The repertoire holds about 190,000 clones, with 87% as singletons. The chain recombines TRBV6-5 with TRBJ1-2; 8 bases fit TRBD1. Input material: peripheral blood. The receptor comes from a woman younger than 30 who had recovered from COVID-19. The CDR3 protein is CASSPSGTGDYGYTF. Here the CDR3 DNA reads TGTGCCAGCAGTCCCTCCGGGACAGGAGACTATGGCTACACCTTC.